This T cell receptor (beta chain) was obtained from a study of beta chain features in type 1 diabetes. By way of CD45RO/CCR7/CD25/CD127/CD95/CD27, the CD4+ regulatory, stem cell-like memory, central memory and naive cells were sorted. With regard to this clone: Its antigen is unidentified.

The CDR3 length is 17 residues. Germline CDR1 MGHRA, CDR2 YSYEKL. Trimming cost V 0 bases and J 3 bases, with 15 bases left between them. Study outcomes and limitations: Moderately but significantly shorter TCRB CDR3s were found in Type 1 diabetes patients in all four CD4+ subsets. Overrepresentation of cells with high TCR expression could result from cDNA sequencing. Relative to healthy donors, patients appeared to have naive, central memory and Treg TCRB repertoires that were more similar.

Every bit of the isolated RNA underwent reverse transcription, so sequencing read expressed TCRB transcripts. Naive, central memory and regulatory T cell samples averaged around 3.5 million immunoSEQ reads each. Profiled with immunoSEQ multiplex PCR; TCRdb holds only in-frame clones, not every one. Of hundreds of thousands of clones in the sample, about 14% were seen once. This chain connects TRBV4-1 to TRBJ2-1; D is perhaps TRBD2 (5 bases). Sequences were obtained from naive CD4+ T cells from blood. The clonotype comes from a young man with type 1 diabetes. This CDR3 reads CASSQDQLGDYYNEQFF. The CDR3 nucleotides are TGCGCCAGCAGCCAAGATCAGTTGGGCGACTACTACAATGAGCAGTTCTTC.